The entry below describes one T cell receptor beta chain. The antigen is not known. The CDR3 loop spans 14 amino acids. The V end lost 4 bases, the J end lost 0 bases, and 9 bases lay between the germline ends. Looked up from germline, CDR1 is LGHDT and CDR2 is YNNKEL (reference sequence). TCR beta cDNA libraries had unique molecular identifiers. TCRdb used MiXCR to reprocess the PCR reads, holding one entry per CDR3 protein. The sample yields about 560,000 distinct CDR3 sequences, roughly 46% seen once. The sample originates from a study of post-analysis software for immune sequencing data. Study as a whole: Secondary progressive, relapsing-remitting and progressive-relapsing multiple sclerosis were among the included disease courses. Broader study findings: In patients, TRBV5-6, TRBV5-1 and TRBV20-1 belonged to about five TRBV segments found more frequently than in controls.

The chain couples TRBV3-1 to TRBJ1-2; D is undetermined. The sequencing input was blood. This sequence originates from a girl aged 10 to 17 with multiple sclerosis. Here the CDR3 reads CASSPSGPNYGYTF. The CDR3 region has the DNA TGTGCCAGCAGCCCTTCGGGCCCTAACTATGGCTACACCTTC.